Listed below are T cell receptor beta chains from one sample, sequenced in a study of control samples from healthy donors and cancer patients. The repertoire was sequenced with immunoSEQ multiplex PCR; TCRdb's copy has only in-frame clones and lacks some. The data contain some 94,000 clones, approximately 90% of them singletons. Sequencing input: blood. The source of these receptors is a woman aged 50 to 60 in good health. CDR3s include the opening cysteine and the closing phenylalanine or tryptophan. A D gene is named only where the DNA matches it firmly. For some rows the clone size is stated as once, few or many, or as a class when expanded; others skip it.

clone_size: -; d_call: -; j_call: TRBJ1-5; v_call: TRBV7-2; cdr3_nt: TGTGCCAGCAGCTCGAACAGCAATCAGCCCCAGCATTTT; cdr3_aa: CASSSNSNQPQHF
clone_size: -; d_call: TRBD1; j_call: TRBJ2-2; v_call: TRBV6-2/TRBV6-3; cdr3_nt: TGTGCCAGCAGTAACAGGGGGCAGGGGGAGCTGTTTTTT; cdr3_aa: CASSNRGQGELFF
clone_size: few; d_call: -; j_call: TRBJ2-7; v_call: TRBV4-1; cdr3_nt: TGCGCCAGCAGCCAAGTACCGGAGACCTACGAGCAGTACTTC; cdr3_aa: CASSQVPETYEQYF
clone_size: -; d_call: -; j_call: TRBJ1-4; v_call: TRBV4-2; cdr3_nt: TGTGCCAGCAGCCAGCCCGGGACGTCGAGTGAAAAACTGTTTTTT; cdr3_aa: CASSQPGTSSEKLFF
clone_size: once; d_call: TRBD2; j_call: TRBJ2-1; v_call: TRBV11-2; cdr3_nt: TGTGCCAGCAGCTTATCCTTAGGCGGGAGAGCCTACAATGAGCAGTTCTTC; cdr3_aa: CASSLSLGGRAYNEQFF
clone_size: -; d_call: TRBD2; j_call: TRBJ2-3; v_call: TRBV7-8; cdr3_nt: TGTGCCAGCAGCCATAGCGGGGTATTAGCAGATACGCAGTATTTT; cdr3_aa: CASSHSGVLADTQYF
clone_size: -; d_call: -; j_call: TRBJ1-5; v_call: TRBV19; cdr3_nt: TGTGCCAGTAGTAATGTGAGAACCCAGCATTTT; cdr3_aa: CASSNVRTQHF
clone_size: -; d_call: -; j_call: TRBJ2-7; v_call: TRBV27; cdr3_nt: TGTGCCAGCAGTTTACGGGCTGGGAGGAACGAGCAGTACTTC; cdr3_aa: CASSLRAGRNEQYF
clone_size: -; d_call: -; j_call: TRBJ2-7; v_call: TRBV29-1; cdr3_nt: TGCAGCGGTTCCGGGACTGCTGGCTACGAGCAGTACTTC; cdr3_aa: CSGSGTAGYEQYF
clone_size: -; d_call: TRBD1; j_call: TRBJ1-3; v_call: TRBV9; cdr3_nt: TGTGCCAGCAGCGACGGGACAGCTGCCTTCTCTGGAAACACCATATATTTT; cdr3_aa: CASSDGTAAFSGNTIYF
clone_size: once; d_call: -; j_call: TRBJ1-5; v_call: TRBV3-1/TRBV3-2; cdr3_nt: TGTGCCAGCAGCCAAGACAGGGGCAATCAGCCCCAGCATTTT; cdr3_aa: CASSQDRGNQPQHF